This is a list of T cell receptor beta chains from one sample in a study of technical replicates of blood from a handful of donors. Sequencing was performed with immunoSEQ multiplex PCR; in TCRdb, only in-frame clones are kept and a portion is missing. The sample records tens of thousands of clones, about 95% being singletons. The sequenced sample was T cells isolated from PBMCs. The receptor set was obtained from a human donor in good health. Both conserved end residues are part of each CDR3. Fields, in order: V gene, J gene, CDR3 protein.

TRBV2,TRBJ1-4,CASSEPSARDTIATNEKLFF
TRBV11-2,TRBJ1-5,CASSLDLQGYQPQHF
TRBV28,TRBJ1-2,CASSDSNYGYTF
TRBV14,TRBJ1-3,CASSHVGTVVSGNTIYF
TRBV18,TRBJ2-3,CASSPGRSTDTQYF
TRBV15,TRBJ2-4,CATSGLAGEGTNIQYF
TRBV5-1,TRBJ1-1,CASGRDRGQTEAFF
TRBV2,TRBJ1-1,CASSGDRGLYVEAFF
TRBV5-4,TRBJ2-3,CASSLITDTQYF
TRBV6-1,TRBJ1-1,CASRPTGVNTEAFF
TRBV18,TRBJ2-7,CASSPGAGLVYEQYF
TRBV6-1,TRBJ2-2,CASSESGTGELFF
TRBV5-1,TRBJ1-2,CASSLTGNMNYGYTF
TRBV6-1,TRBJ1-2,CASSGPGGSNGYTF
TRBV6-1,TRBJ1-3,CASSFRDRSGNTIYF
TRBV4-2,TRBJ2-7,CASSSLAGPYEQYF
TRBV5-1,TRBJ1-1,CASSWAGRQGNTEAFF
TRBV27,TRBJ2-2,CASSPGQGIPQPTGELFF
TRBV9,TRBJ2-5,CASSVGLEGQSQETQYF
TRBV2,TRBJ2-1,CASIRLAGQSSYNEQFF
TRBV6-5,TRBJ2-2,CASSGFLLTGELFF
TRBV28,TRBJ2-5,CASSFPGGGETQYF
TRBV11-2,TRBJ2-7,CASSLAGGQGYEQYF
TRBV7-2,TRBJ2-1,CASRLRGSNEQFF
TRBV6-6,TRBJ2-2,CATTGPNTGELFF
TRBV7-9,TRBJ1-4,CASSADSFNEKLFF
TRBV20-1,TRBJ1-1,CSATGNTEAFF
TRBV28,TRBJ2-5,CASRPTAQETQYF
TRBV7-9,TRBJ1-4,CASSQGTADNEKLFF
TRBV5-8,TRBJ2-5,CASSPGLAGPETQYF
TRBV28,TRBJ1-5,CASSLRESYSNQPQHF
TRBV7-9,TRBJ2-7,CASSLVAAGAYEQYF
TRBV2,TRBJ1-6,CATPGGAQNSPLHF
TRBV6-1,TRBJ2-7,CASSVFLPTYEQYF
TRBV4-1,TRBJ2-7,CASSQDRGSSYEQYF
TRBV5-1,TRBJ2-5,CATRPHSARETQYF
TRBV6-5,TRBJ2-5,CASSHELAGVETQYF
TRBV7-8,TRBJ1-6,CASSRWDRTYNSPLHF
TRBV7-6,TRBJ2-1,CASSFTMGMQFF
TRBV11-2,TRBJ1-5,CASSQAGVAPQHF
TRBV6-6,TRBJ1-5,CASSLGQATSQPQHF
TRBV6-4,TRBJ1-1,CASSDIPRVKKTEAFF
TRBV27,TRBJ1-1,CASSFQGGTEAFF
TRBV7-7,TRBJ2-5,CASSSFTGITISETQYF
TRBV5-1,TRBJ1-2,CASSLAGGSQGYTF
TRBV7-9,TRBJ1-2,CASSPGQGAFGYTF
TRBV10-1,TRBJ2-4,CASSAGFADIQYF
TRBV6-1,TRBJ1-1,CASSGPGQGKTEAFF
TRBV2,TRBJ2-7,CASSETVGRVRQYF
TRBV4-1,TRBJ2-2,CASSQEGGQGETGELFF
TRBV18,TRBJ1-1,CASSTGSTEAFF
TRBV5-4,TRBJ2-5,CASSRRQGLETQYF
TRBV6-5,TRBJ1-2,CASSSTGQGSGYTF
TRBV13,TRBJ2-2,CASSTRLRAGDPNTGELFF
TRBV7-9,TRBJ2-7,CASSLGGSVGEQYF